This TCR beta chain is drawn from a study of neurological immune-mediated disorders. Broader study findings: No expanded-clone CDR3 amino acid sequence recurred across subjects, suggesting private TCR-beta repertoires.

Time point specified: technical triplicate 2. This clonotype has at least ten counts. The antigen remains unidentified. This CDR3 is built from 13 residues. Germline CDR1 reads SEHNR; CDR2 reads FQNEAQ (reference sequence). V lost 3 bases and J lost 0, with 5 bases in between. TCRdb re-called the 5' RACE reads through MiXCR, storing one row per CDR3 protein. The sample lists around 56,000 distinct CDR3 sequences; about 24% were seen once. The TCR sequence derives from a man aged 55 to 69 with HTLV-1-associated myelopathy (HAM/TSP). The sequencing sample was made of PBMCs. V and J are TRBV7-9 and TRBJ1-1; D is uncertain. The CDR3: CASSLRMNTEAFF. The CDR3 DNA reads TGTGCCAGCAGCTTGAGGATGAACACTGAAGCTTTCTTT.